The clone carrying this T cell receptor (beta chain) was found many times. Its antigen is not identified. This sample was taken from a study of early T cells in non-severe SARS-CoV-2 infection. As for the study in general: Chains stayed unpaired after sequencing of bulk RNA from unsorted whole blood. Study findings and constraints: Comparison of clonotypes with VDJdb favored anti-spike CD8 responses while missing private and CD4 specificities.

MiXCR, applied by TCRdb to the 5' RACE reads, yields one record per CDR3 protein. This table has about 34,000 distinct CDR3 sequences, more than 5% appearing once. With 8 bases clipped from V and 6 bases from J, the junction kept 10 bases outside the gene matches. The CDR3 contains 14 residues. Germline CDR1 reads MGHDK; CDR2 reads SYGVNS. This clonotype was obtained from an adult who was a healthcare worker with PCR-confirmed SARS-CoV-2 infection or an uninfected control (not recorded which). Input material: whole blood. This rearrangement joins TRBV25-1 to TRBJ2-3; 8 nucleotides agree with TRBD2. CDR3 nucleotides: TGTGCCAGCGAGTCCGGGGGGGCAGGGGATACGCAGTATTTT. Translation gives CASESGGAGDTQYF.